Below, one TCR beta chain is given with its context. Only in-frame clones appear in the TCRdb table, and some are missing; sequencing was by immunoSEQ multiplex PCR. The profile covers roughly 100,000 clones, with about 90% appearing a single time and over 1.5% taken by the ten largest. The record originates from a study of T cell changes during pregnancy in multiple sclerosis. The TCR originated in a female donor with multiple sclerosis, enrolled in a pregnancy study. This specimen consisted of peripheral blood, obtained before pregnancy.

CDR3 DNA sequence: TGTGCCAGCAGCATGCTGACAGGTGCTATGAACACTGAAGCTTTCTTT. This gives the protein CASSMLTGAMNTEAFF. J is TRBJ1-1 and V is TRBV27; D possibly corresponds to TRBD1 (6 bases). The germline gives CDR1 MNHEY, CDR2 SMNVEV (reference sequence). This CDR3 is built from 16 residues. Trimming removed 6 bases from V and 0 bases from J, with 17 bases in between.